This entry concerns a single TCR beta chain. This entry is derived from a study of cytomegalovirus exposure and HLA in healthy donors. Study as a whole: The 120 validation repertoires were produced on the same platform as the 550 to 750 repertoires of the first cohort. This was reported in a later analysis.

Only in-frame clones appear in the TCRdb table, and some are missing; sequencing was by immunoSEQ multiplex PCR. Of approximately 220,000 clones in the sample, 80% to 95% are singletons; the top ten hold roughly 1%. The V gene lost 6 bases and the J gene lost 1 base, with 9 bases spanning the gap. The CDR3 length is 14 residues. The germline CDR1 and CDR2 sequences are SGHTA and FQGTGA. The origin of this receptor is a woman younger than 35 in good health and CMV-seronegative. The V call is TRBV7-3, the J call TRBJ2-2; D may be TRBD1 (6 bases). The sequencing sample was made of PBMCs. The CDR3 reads CASRPGQNTGELFF. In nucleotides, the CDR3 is TGTGCCAGCAGGCCGGGACAGAACACCGGGGAGCTGTTTTTT.